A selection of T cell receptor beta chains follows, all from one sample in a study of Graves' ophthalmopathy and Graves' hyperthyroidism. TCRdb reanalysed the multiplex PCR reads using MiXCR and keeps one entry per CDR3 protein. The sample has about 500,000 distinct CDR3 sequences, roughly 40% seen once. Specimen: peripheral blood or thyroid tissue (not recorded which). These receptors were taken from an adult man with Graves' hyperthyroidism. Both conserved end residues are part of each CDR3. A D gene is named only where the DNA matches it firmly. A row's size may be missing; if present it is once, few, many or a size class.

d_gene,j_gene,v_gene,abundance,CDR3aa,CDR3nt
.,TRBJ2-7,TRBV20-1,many,CSAGGLMNEQYF,TGCAGTGCCGGTGGTCTAATGAACGAGCAGTACTTC
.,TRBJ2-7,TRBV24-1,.,CATSEGPLYEQYF,TGTGCCACCAGTGAGGGGCCCCTCTACGAGCAGTACTTC
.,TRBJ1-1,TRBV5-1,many,CASSLASERNTEAFF,TGCGCCAGCAGCTTGGCTTCCGAGCGGAACACTGAAGCTTTCTTT
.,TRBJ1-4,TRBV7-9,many,CASSLNTGSVGEKLFF,TGTGCCAGCAGCTTAAACACAGGGTCGGTAGGAGAAAAACTGTTTTTT
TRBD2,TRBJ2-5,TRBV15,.,CATSRGLADQETQYF,TGTGCCACCAGCAGAGGTCTAGCGGACCAAGAGACCCAGTACTTC
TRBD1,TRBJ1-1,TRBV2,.,CASSSEQGARRTEAFF,TGTGCCAGCAGTTCCGAACAGGGGGCGCGGCGCACTGAAGCTTTCTTT
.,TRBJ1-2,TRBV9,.,CASSVNLNNGYTF,TGTGCCAGCAGCGTAAACCTAAACAATGGCTACACCTTC
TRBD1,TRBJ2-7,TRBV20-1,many,CSAQPRDSHYEQYF,TGCAGTGCCCAACCCAGGGACAGCCACTACGAGCAGTACTTC
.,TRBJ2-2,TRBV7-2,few,CASSRDFLGVGELFF,TGTGCCAGCAGTCGGGACTTCCTCGGGGTCGGGGAGCTGTTTTTT
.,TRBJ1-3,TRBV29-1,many,CSVSGVGASGNTIYF,TGCAGCGTCTCAGGGGTAGGAGCCTCTGGAAACACCATATATTTT
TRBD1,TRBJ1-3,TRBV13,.,CASSQGQGGNTLYF,TGTGCCAGCAGCCAAGGACAGGGTGGAAACACCTTATATTTT
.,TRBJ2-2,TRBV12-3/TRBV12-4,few,CASSFGATGELFF,TGTGCCAGCAGTTTTGGAGCCACCGGGGAGCTGTTTTTT
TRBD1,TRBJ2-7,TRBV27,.,CASSLGQGRYQQYF,TGTGCCAGCAGTTTAGGACAGGGGAGGTATCAGCAGTACTTC
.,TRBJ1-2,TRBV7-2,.,CASSLLVWGYGYTF,TGTGCCAGCAGCTTACTGGTTTGGGGCTATGGCTACACCTTC
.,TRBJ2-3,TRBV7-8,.,CASSFERPLTDTQYF,TGTGCCAGCAGCTTTGAGCGGCCCCTAACAGATACGCAGTATTTT
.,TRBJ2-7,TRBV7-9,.,CASSGITGYEQYF,TGTGCCAGCAGCGGAATAACAGGTTACGAGCAGTACTTC
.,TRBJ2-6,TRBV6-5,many,CASSYSQGLGANVLTF,TGTGCCAGCAGTTACTCCCAGGGCCTTGGGGCCAACGTCCTGACTTTC
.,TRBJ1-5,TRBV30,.,CAWSAGQSNQPQHF,TGTGCCTGGAGTGCGGGACAAAGCAATCAGCCCCAGCATTTT
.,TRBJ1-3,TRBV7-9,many,CASSLGQMGNTIYF,TGTGCCAGCAGCTTAGGTCAGATGGGAAACACCATATATTTT
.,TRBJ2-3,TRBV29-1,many,CSVCLTINTDTQYF,TGCAGCGTTTGCCTAACGATCAACACAGATACGCAGTATTTT
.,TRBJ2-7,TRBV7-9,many,CASSPLWRPYEQYF,TGTGCCAGCTCCCCCCTGTGGCGGCCCTACGAGCAGTACTTC
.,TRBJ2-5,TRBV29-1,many,CSVGRNSGQETQYF,TGCAGCGTTGGTCGGAATAGCGGACAAGAGACCCAGTACTTC
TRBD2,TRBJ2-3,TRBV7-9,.,CASTLAGDTQYF,TGTGCCAGTACCCTAGCGGGAGATACGCAGTATTTT
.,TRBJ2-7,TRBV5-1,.,CASSGDLLYEQYF,TGCGCCAGCAGCGGAGACCTTTTATACGAGCAGTACTTC
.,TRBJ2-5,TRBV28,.,CASGAGATMYQETQYF,TGTGCCAGCGGGGCGGGGGCCACTATGTACCAAGAGACCCAGTACTTC
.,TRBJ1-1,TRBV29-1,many,CSAEGGMEAFF,TGCAGCGCTGAGGGGGGGATGGAAGCTTTCTTT
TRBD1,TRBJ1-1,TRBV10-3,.,CASIGQGGRTEAFF,TGTGCCAGCATTGGACAGGGTGGTAGGACTGAAGCTTTCTTT
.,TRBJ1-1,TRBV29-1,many,CSGGHSNTEAFF,TGCAGCGGGGGACATAGTAACACTGAAGCTTTCTTT
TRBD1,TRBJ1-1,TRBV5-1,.,CASTLQGHYNEQFF,TGCGCCAGCACCCTACAGGGGCACTACAATGAGCAGTTCTTT
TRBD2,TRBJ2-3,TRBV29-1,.,CSVEDPGGGAQADTQYF,TGCAGCGTTGAAGATCCGGGCGGGGGGGCCCAGGCCGATACGCAGTATTTT
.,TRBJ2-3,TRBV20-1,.,CSARDGPPGTLDTQYF,TGCAGTGCTAGAGACGGACCCCCCGGGACATTGGATACGCAGTATTTT
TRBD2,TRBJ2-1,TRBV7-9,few,CASSLSAGLVSDEQFF,TGTGCCAGCAGCTTAAGCGCGGGACTAGTGAGCGATGAGCAGTTCTTC
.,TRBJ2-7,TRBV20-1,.,CRAEYSYEQYF,TGCAGGGCAGAGTACTCCTACGAGCAGTACTTC
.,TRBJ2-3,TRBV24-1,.,CATSDSMGGRDTQYF,TGTGCCACCAGTGATTCGATGGGGGGGCGAGATACGCAGTATTTT
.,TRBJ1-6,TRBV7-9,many,CASSLGRLYNSPLHF,TGTGCCAGCAGCTTAGGCCGGCTGTATAATTCACCCCTCCACTTT
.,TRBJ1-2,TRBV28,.,CASSLQQPGTYTF,TGTGCCAGCAGTTTACAGCAGCCCGGGACCTACACCTTC
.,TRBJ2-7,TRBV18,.,CASSPSGTPSYEQYF,TGTGCCAGCTCACCGTCCGGGACACCGTCCTACGAGCAGTACTTC